Listed below are T cell receptor beta chains from one sample, sequenced in a study of T cells in localized non-small cell lung cancer. This table comes from immunoSEQ multiplex PCR, and its TCRdb copy is limited to in-frame clones, with some not included. This sample has around 41,000 clones, with around nine tenths found just once. The input for sequencing was peripheral blood, taken before any cancer treatment. These receptors were taken from an older female donor with stage I squamous cell lung carcinoma. CDR3s include the opening cysteine and the closing phenylalanine or tryptophan. D genes are given only for firm matches. Expanded clones are given a class, and other clones once, few, many or no size at all.

J	V	D	size	DNA	CDR3
TRBJ2-3	TRBV10-3	-	-	TGTGCCATCAGGGACGGGGAAAGCACAGATACGCAGTATTTT	CAIRDGESTDTQYF
TRBJ2-1	TRBV7-9	-	-	TGTGCCAGCAGCTTAGGCCTCCTAGTATACAATGAGCAGTTCTTC	CASSLGLLVYNEQFF
TRBJ2-6	TRBV18	-	few	TGTGCCAGCTCAAGCACAGGGATGACATCTGGGGCCAACGTCCTGACTTTC	CASSSTGMTSGANVLTF
TRBJ2-5	TRBV6-1	-	few	TGTGCCAGCAGTGAAGCCTCGACCCAGTACTTC	CASSEASTQYF
TRBJ1-3	TRBV5-1	-	-	TGCGCCAGCAGCTTGGGGTTACAGAACTCTGGAAACACCATATATTTT	CASSLGLQNSGNTIYF
TRBJ2-5	TRBV11-2	-	-	TGTGCCAGCAGCTTTTTGATTAGAAACCAAGAGACCCAGTACTTC	CASSFLIRNQETQYF
TRBJ2-1	TRBV5-1	-	-	TGCGCCAGCAGCCCACTAGCAACGGGCCAGCAGTTCTTC	CASSPLATGQQFF
TRBJ2-7	TRBV7-2	-	-	TGTGCCAGCAGCTTAAGCTCAGGACAGACAAACTACGAGCAGTACTTC	CASSLSSGQTNYEQYF
TRBJ2-7	TRBV6-5	-	-	TGTGCCAGCAGTTGGCGGTACAGCCACGAGCAGTACTTC	CASSWRYSHEQYF
TRBJ1-1	TRBV6-5	-	-	TGTGCCAGCAGTTACTCGATCTCGGTGGATACTGAAGCTTTCTTT	CASSYSISVDTEAFF
TRBJ2-7	TRBV21-1	-	-	TGTGCCAGCAGCAATGGGGACAGGGCACACGAGCAGTACTTC	CASSNGDRAHEQYF
TRBJ2-1	TRBV11-3	TRBD2	-	TGTGCCAGCAGCTTCCGGACTAGCGGCCCATACAATGAGCAGTTCTTC	CASSFRTSGPYNEQFF
TRBJ2-1	TRBV27	-	-	TGTGCCAGCAGCGTCAGGGGGGCGAATGAGCAGTTCTTC	CASSVRGANEQFF
TRBJ1-2	TRBV9	-	-	TGTGCCAGCAGCCCCCGACCCGGACGAGAACTGGGCTACACCTTC	CASSPRPGRELGYTF
TRBJ1-5	TRBV19	-	-	TGTGCCAGTATGAACAGGGAGGGCAATCAGCCCCAGCATTTT	CASMNREGNQPQHF
TRBJ1-2	TRBV6-5	TRBD1	-	TGTGCCAGCAGTTACCGCGACAGGGCATATAGCTATGGCTACACCTTC	CASSYRDRAYSYGYTF
TRBJ2-2	TRBV19	-	-	TGTGCCAGTAGTATAACAGGGACCACCGGGGAGCTGTTTTTT	CASSITGTTGELFF
TRBJ2-2	TRBV30	TRBD1	-	TGTGCCTGGAGTGTACGGCAGGGGGCTGGGACCGGGGAGCTGTTTTTT	CAWSVRQGAGTGELFF
TRBJ2-3	TRBV25-1	-	-	TGTGCCAGCAGTGGGGGCCCAGATACGCAGTATTTT	CASSGGPDTQYF
TRBJ2-7	TRBV19	TRBD2	-	TGTGCCAGTAGTCTTACGACAGGGGGGACTAGCGGGATATACTACGAGCAGTACTTC	CASSLTTGGTSGIYYEQYF
TRBJ1-4	TRBV5-4	TRBD1	-	TGTGCCAGCAGCTTTGGGACAGGCCCATCTAATGAAAAACTGTTTTTT	CASSFGTGPSNEKLFF
TRBJ2-3	TRBV5-6	-	-	TGTGCCAGCAGCTTGAAGCAGGGCGTTAGCACAGATACGCAGTATTTT	CASSLKQGVSTDTQYF
TRBJ2-3	TRBV7-2	-	-	TGTGCCAGCAGCTTAAGGGGGCGGGAGAGCACAGATACGCAGTATTTT	CASSLRGRESTDTQYF
TRBJ1-3	TRBV6-5	-	-	TGTGCCAGCAGCCTGAACAGGGCTGGAAACACCATATATTTT	CASSLNRAGNTIYF
TRBJ2-7	TRBV12-5	-	few	TGTGCTAGTGGTGTGGGGGCGAGGTACGAGCAGTACTTC	CASGVGARYEQYF
TRBJ2-3	TRBV6-6	-	-	TGTGCCAGCACTGGGGCGGCGCTCACAGATACGCAGTATTTT	CASTGAALTDTQYF
TRBJ2-1	TRBV6-5	-	-	TGTGCCAGCAGTTACCGGGGGACCCCCTACAATGAGCAGTTCTTC	CASSYRGTPYNEQFF
TRBJ2-7	TRBV5-1	TRBD2	-	TGCGCCAGCAGCACAGGACTAGAACCCCACGAGCAGTACTTC	CASSTGLEPHEQYF
TRBJ2-6	TRBV7-3	-	-	TGTGCCAGCAGCTTAATAGGAAGGGTCCCTGGGGCCAACGTCCTGACTTTC	CASSLIGRVPGANVLTF
TRBJ2-1	TRBV10-1	-	-	TGCGCCAGCAGTGAGGGCGCCTACAATGAGCAGTTCTTC	CASSEGAYNEQFF
TRBJ2-3	TRBV4-3	-	-	TGCGCCAGCAGCCAAGTAGCCATTCAAACAGATACGCAGTATTTT	CASSQVAIQTDTQYF
TRBJ2-3	TRBV10-2	-	-	TGCGCCAGCAGTGAGAAGGCGGGGATCGGGGGATCGGGCACAGATACGCAGTATTTT	CASSEKAGIGGSGTDTQYF
TRBJ2-5	TRBV2	-	-	TGTGCCAGCAGTGAAGCCGTGTTGACCCAGTACTTC	CASSEAVLTQYF
TRBJ2-6	TRBV5-1	-	-	TGCGCCAGCAGCTTGGTCCAGGCTGGGGCCAACGTCCTGACTTTC	CASSLVQAGANVLTF
TRBJ2-3	TRBV9	TRBD2	-	TGTGCCAGCAGCGTAGATGCTAGCGGGAGTTCAGATACGCAGTATTTT	CASSVDASGSSDTQYF
TRBJ2-1	TRBV6-1	TRBD2	-	TGTGCCAGCAGTCCACTAGCGGGAGGGCCAAATGAGCAGTTCTTC	CASSPLAGGPNEQFF
TRBJ2-3	TRBV18	-	-	TGTGCCAGCTCACCACTCTCCCGATCAATCCAGTATTTT	CASSPLSRSIQYF
TRBJ2-3	TRBV5-1	TRBD2	-	TGCGCCAGCAGCATGACTAGCGGGGAGGATACGCAGTATTTT	CASSMTSGEDTQYF
TRBJ2-3	TRBV6-5	TRBD2	-	TGTGCCAGCAGCGCAGCGGGGATCGGCACAGATACGCAGTATTTT	CASSAAGIGTDTQYF
TRBJ2-6	TRBV29-1	-	-	TGCAGCGTAGACTGGGACGGAGCCAACGTCCTGACTTTC	CSVDWDGANVLTF
TRBJ2-1	TRBV7-2	-	-	TGTGCCAGCAGCTTAGTATTGGGAGTTTCCTACAATGAGCAGTTCTTC	CASSLVLGVSYNEQFF
TRBJ2-7	TRBV19	TRBD2	-	TGTGCCAGTAGTATGGGACTAGCGGGGGGACCCTACGAGCAGTACTTC	CASSMGLAGGPYEQYF
TRBJ1-1	TRBV30	-	-	TGTGCCTGGAGGAGGGGGTATCTCACTGAAGCTTTCTTT	CAWRRGYLTEAFF
TRBJ2-1	TRBV5-1	-	once	TGCGCCAGCACCTTGGTAGGCGGGGACTCCTACAATGAGCAGTTCTTC	CASTLVGGDSYNEQFF
TRBJ2-3	TRBV6-5	-	-	TGTGCCAGCAGTTACTCGGAAGGGGGAAGCACAGATACGCAGTATTTT	CASSYSEGGSTDTQYF
TRBJ2-5	TRBV7-2	TRBD2	-	TGTGCCAGCAGCTACCCCGGACTAGCGGGAGGATGGGAGACCCAGTACTTC	CASSYPGLAGGWETQYF
TRBJ2-7	TRBV14	TRBD1	once	TGTGCCAGCAGCCAAGATCGCGGACAGGGCTACGAGCAGTACTTC	CASSQDRGQGYEQYF
TRBJ1-2	TRBV19	-	-	TGTGCCAGTAGTACCCTCGGCGGGAATGGCTACACCTTC	CASSTLGGNGYTF
TRBJ1-4	TRBV7-9	TRBD1	-	TGTGCCAGCAGCTTCGACAGGGGAGCTAATGAAAAACTGTTTTTT	CASSFDRGANEKLFF
TRBJ2-7	TRBV27	TRBD2	-	TGTGCCAGCAGTCTCCAGGGGACTAGAGCCTACGAGCAGTACTTC	CASSLQGTRAYEQYF
TRBJ2-5	TRBV6-6	-	-	TGTGCCAGCATCCGGGCGCAGACTCAGTACTTC	CASIRAQTQYF
TRBJ2-3	TRBV14	-	-	TGTGCCAGCAGCCAGACGCGTGTGACAGATACGCAGTATTTT	CASSQTRVTDTQYF